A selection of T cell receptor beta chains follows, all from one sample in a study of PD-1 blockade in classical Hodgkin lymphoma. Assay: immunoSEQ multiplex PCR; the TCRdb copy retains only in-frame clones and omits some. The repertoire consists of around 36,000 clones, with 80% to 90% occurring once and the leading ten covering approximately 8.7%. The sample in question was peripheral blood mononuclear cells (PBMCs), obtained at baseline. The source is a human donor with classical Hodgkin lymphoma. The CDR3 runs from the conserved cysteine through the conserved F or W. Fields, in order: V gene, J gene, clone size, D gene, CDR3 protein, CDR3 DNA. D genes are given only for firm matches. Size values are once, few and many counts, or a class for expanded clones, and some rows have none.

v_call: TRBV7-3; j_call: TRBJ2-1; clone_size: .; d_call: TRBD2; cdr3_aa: CASSRGLAAYNEQFF; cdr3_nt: TGTGCCAGCAGCCGCGGGCTAGCGGCTTACAATGAGCAGTTCTTC
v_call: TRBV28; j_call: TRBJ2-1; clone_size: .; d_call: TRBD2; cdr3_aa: CASSSDLLAGYNEQFF; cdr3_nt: TGTGCCAGCAGTTCGGATCTTCTAGCGGGTTATAATGAGCAGTTCTTC
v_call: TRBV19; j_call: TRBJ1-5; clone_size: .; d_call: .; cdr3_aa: CASSIRGPGNQPQHF; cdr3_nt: TGTGCCAGTAGTATCCGGGGACCCGGGAATCAGCCCCAGCATTTT
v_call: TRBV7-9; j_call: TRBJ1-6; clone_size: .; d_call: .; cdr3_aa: CASSLAQNSPLHF; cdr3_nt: TGTGCCAGCAGCTTAGCCCAAAATTCACCCCTCCACTTT
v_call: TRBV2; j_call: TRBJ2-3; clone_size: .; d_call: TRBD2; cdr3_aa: CASRRLAGGPDTQYF; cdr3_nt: TGTGCCAGCAGGAGACTAGCGGGAGGACCAGATACGCAGTATTTT
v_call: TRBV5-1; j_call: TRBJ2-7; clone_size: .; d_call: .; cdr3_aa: CASSLWLTVTGISYEQYF; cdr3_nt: TGCGCCAGCAGCCTCTGGCTTACTGTTACAGGGATTAGCTACGAGCAGTACTTC
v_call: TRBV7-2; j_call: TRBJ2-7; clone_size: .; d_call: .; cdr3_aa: CASSLGRGPYEQYF; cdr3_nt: TGTGCCAGCAGCTTAGGGCGGGGTCCCTACGAGCAGTACTTC
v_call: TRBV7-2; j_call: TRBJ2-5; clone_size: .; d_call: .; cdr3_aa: CASSNEGWWGQETQYF; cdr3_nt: TGTGCCAGCAGCAATGAGGGGTGGTGGGGCCAAGAGACCCAGTACTTC
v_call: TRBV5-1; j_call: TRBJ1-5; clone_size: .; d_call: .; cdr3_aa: CASSLEGDSNQPQHF; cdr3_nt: TGCGCCAGCAGCTTGGAGGGGGATAGCAATCAGCCCCAGCATTTT
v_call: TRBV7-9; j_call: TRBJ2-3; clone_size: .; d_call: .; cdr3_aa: CASSLALGGSTDTQYF; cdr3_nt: TGTGCCAGCAGCTTAGCGTTGGGCGGCTCCACAGATACGCAGTATTTT
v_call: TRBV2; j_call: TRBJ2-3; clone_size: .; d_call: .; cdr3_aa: CASSLGPTDTQYF; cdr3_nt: TGTGCCAGCTCCCTGGGGCCCACAGATACGCAGTATTTT
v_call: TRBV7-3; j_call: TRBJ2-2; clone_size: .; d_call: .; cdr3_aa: CASSSGGQTGELFF; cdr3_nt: TGTGCCAGCAGCTCTGGGGGGCAGACCGGGGAGCTGTTTTTT
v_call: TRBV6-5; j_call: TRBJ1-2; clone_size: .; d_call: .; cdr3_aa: CASSYLAGGAEVF; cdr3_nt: TGTGCCAGCAGTTACCTGGCGGGAGGGGCTGAAGTCTTC
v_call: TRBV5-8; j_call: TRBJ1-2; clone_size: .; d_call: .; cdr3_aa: CASSLTGINYGYTF; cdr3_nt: TGTGCCAGCAGCCTAACAGGCATTAACTATGGCTACACCTTC
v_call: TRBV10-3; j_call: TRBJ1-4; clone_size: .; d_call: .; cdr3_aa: CAISESWTDEKLFF; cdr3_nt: TGTGCCATCAGTGAGTCGTGGACAGATGAAAAACTGTTTTTT
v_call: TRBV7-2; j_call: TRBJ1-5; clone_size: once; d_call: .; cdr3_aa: CASSQRQALTQHF; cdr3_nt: TGTGCCAGCAGCCAGAGGCAGGCGTTGACCCAGCATTTT
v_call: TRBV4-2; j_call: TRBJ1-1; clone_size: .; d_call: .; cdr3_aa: CASSQVTGHTEAFF; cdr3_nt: TGTGCCAGCAGCCAAGTAACAGGGCACACTGAAGCTTTCTTT
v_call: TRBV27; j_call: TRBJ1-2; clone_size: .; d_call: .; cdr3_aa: CASSLSPWTAYTF; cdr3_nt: TGTGCCAGCAGTTTATCCCCCTGGACAGCCTACACCTTC
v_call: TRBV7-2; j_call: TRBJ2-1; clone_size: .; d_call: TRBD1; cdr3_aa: CASSLGGTGDKKFF; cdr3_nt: TGTGCCAGCAGCTTAGGAGGGACAGGGGACAAAAAGTTCTTC
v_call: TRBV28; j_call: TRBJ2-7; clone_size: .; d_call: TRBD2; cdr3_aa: CASVRLAPREQYF; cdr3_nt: TGTGCCAGCGTCCGACTAGCGCCTCGGGAGCAGTACTTC
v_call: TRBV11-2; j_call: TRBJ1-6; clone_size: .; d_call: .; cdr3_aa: CASSRSGGYNSPLHF; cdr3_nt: TGTGCCAGCAGCCGTTCGGGGGGTTATAATTCACCCCTCCACTTT
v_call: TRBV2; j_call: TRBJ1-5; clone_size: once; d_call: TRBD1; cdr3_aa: CASRQGFGSNQPQHF; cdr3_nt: TGTGCCAGTAGACAGGGCTTCGGGAGCAATCAGCCCCAGCATTTT
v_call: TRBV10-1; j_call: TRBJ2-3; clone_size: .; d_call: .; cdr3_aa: CATSPGGTDTDTQYF; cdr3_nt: TGCGCCACCTCACCCGGAGGGACAGACACAGATACGCAGTATTTT
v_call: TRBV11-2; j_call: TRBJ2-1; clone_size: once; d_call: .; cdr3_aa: CACRSVDNEQFF; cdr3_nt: TGTGCCTGCCGGTCCGTGGACAATGAGCAGTTCTTC
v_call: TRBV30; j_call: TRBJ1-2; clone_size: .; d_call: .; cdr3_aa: CAWSPSSNYGYTF; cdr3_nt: TGTGCCTGGAGTCCCTCGTCTAACTATGGCTACACCTTC
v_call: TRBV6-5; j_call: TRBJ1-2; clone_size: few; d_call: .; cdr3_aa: CASSGSGYGYTF; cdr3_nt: TGTGCCAGCAGTGGAAGCGGCTATGGCTACACCTTC
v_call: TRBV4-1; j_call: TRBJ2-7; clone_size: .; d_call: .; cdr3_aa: CASSQAPGLPYEQYF; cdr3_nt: TGCGCCAGCAGCCAAGCCCCGGGGCTCCCCTACGAGCAGTACTTC
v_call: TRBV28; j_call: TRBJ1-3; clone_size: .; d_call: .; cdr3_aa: CASSPGNTIYF; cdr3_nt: TGTGCCAGCAGCCCTGGAAACACCATATATTTT
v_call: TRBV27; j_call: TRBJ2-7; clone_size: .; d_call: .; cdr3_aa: CASSSVRGQPLYEQYF; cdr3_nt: TGTGCCAGCAGTTCGGTGCGGGGACAGCCCCTCTACGAGCAGTACTTC
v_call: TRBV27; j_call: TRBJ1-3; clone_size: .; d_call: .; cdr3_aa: CASSPQGTLPFSGNTIYF; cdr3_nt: TGTGCCAGCAGTCCGCAGGGCACCTTGCCTTTCTCTGGAAACACCATATATTTT
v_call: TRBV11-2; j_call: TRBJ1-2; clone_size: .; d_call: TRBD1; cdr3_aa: CASRHIGQGSYGYTF; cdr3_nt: TGTGCCAGCAGACATATAGGACAGGGGAGCTATGGCTACACCTTC
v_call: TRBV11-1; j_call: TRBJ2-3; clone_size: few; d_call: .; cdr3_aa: CASSHWTGDTQYF; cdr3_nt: TGTGCCAGCAGCCATTGGACTGGTGATACGCAGTATTTT
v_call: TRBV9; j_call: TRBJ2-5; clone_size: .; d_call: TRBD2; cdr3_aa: CASSTRGLVQETQYF; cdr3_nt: TGTGCCAGCAGCACCCGAGGACTAGTCCAAGAGACCCAGTACTTC
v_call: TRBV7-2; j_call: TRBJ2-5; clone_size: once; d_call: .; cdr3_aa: CASSFRGGETQYF; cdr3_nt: TGTGCCAGCAGCTTTAGGGGTGGTGAGACCCAGTACTTC
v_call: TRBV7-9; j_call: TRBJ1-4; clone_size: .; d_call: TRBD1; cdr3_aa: CASSSDRGIEKLFF; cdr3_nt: TGTGCCAGCAGCTCGGACAGGGGAATTGAAAAACTGTTTTTT
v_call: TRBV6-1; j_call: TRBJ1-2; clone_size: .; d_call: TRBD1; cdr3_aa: CASSTRTGGVYGYTF; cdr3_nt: TGTGCCAGCAGTACCCGGACAGGGGGCGTCTATGGCTACACCTTC